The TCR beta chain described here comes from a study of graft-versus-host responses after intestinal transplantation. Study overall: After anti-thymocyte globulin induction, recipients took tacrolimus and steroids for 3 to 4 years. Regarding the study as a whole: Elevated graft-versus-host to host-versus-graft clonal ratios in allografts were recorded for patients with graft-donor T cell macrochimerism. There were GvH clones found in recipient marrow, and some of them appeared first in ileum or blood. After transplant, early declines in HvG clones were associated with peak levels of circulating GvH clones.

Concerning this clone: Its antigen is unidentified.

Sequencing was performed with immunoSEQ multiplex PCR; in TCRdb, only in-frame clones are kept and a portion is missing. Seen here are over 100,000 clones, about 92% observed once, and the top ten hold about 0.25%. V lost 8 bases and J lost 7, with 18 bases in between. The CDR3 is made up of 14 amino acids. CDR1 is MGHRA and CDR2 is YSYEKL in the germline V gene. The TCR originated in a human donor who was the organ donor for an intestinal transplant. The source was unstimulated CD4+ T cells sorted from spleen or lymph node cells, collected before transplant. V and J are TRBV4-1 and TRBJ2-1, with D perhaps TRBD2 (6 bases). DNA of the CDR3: TGCGCCAGCGGGGGGACTCGGAGAAGGAATGAGCAGTTCTTC. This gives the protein CASGGTRRRNEQFF.